Listed here are 14 T cell receptor beta chains from one sample, sequenced in a study of blood T cell repertoires in COVID-19. Only in-frame clones appear in the TCRdb table, and some are missing; sequencing was by immunoSEQ multiplex PCR. The table shows about 110,000 clones, with 75% to 80% occurring only once. The sequenced sample was peripheral blood. The receptors were sampled from a woman aged 80 or older with active or convalescent COVID-19.

The chain combines TRBV3-1 (or the pseudogene TRBV3-2) with TRBJ2-1; 8 positions agree with TRBD2. Trimming took 0 bases from V and 0 from J; bases not matched to a gene: 7. There are 18 residues in the CDR3. Per the germline V gene, CDR1 is LGHDT and CDR2 is YNNKEL (reference sequence). CDR3 bases: TGTGCCAGCAGCCAAGATTTTCCGGCGGGGGGCTCCTACAATGAGCAGTTCTTC. Encoded protein: CASSQDFPAGGSYNEQFF.

The chain combines TRBV19 with TRBJ1-2; D call uncertain. The germline gives CDR1 LNHDA, CDR2 SQIVND (reference sequence). V lost 6 bases, J lost 4 bases, and 6 bases lay in between. The CDR3 loop spans 11 amino acids. CDR3 protein: CASRTTYGYTF. DNA of the CDR3: TGTGCCAGTAGAACAACCTATGGCTACACCTTC.

The chain joins TRBV5-1 to TRBJ2-7, with a possible D match to TRBD1 (5 bases). The V gene lost 4 bases and the J gene lost 2 bases, with 13 bases spanning the gap. CDR1 and CDR2 from the germline V gene are SGHRS and YFSETQ. The CDR3 is 14 amino acids. This chain's CDR3 is CASSPRVSTYEQYF. The CDR3 DNA reads TGCGCCAGCAGCCCCAGGGTATCCACCTACGAGCAGTACTTC.

The chain links TRBV18 to TRBJ2-1; D remains ambiguous. The CDR3 length is 13 residues. Trimming shortened V by 3 bases and J by 3 bases, and 6 bases separated the two germline ends. Germline lookup yields CDR1 KGHSH and CDR2 LQKENI. CDR3 sequence: CASSPENYNEQFF. Written as DNA, the CDR3 is TGTGCCAGCTCACCGGAGAACTACAATGAGCAGTTCTTC.

J is TRBJ2-3 and V is TRBV28; 8 positions match TRBD2. Losses at the gene ends were 4 bases for V and 6 bases for J; bases not matched to a gene: 18. Germline V gene sequence: CDR1 MDHEN, CDR2 SYDVKM. The CDR3 covers 18 residues. This chain's CDR3 is CASSSHAGTRNGWDTQYF. CDR3 coding DNA: TGTGCCAGCAGTTCCCATGCCGGGACTAGGAATGGGTGGGATACGCAGTATTTT.

This clone appeared once. The chain joins TRBV23-1 to TRBJ1-5; 9 bases are a match to TRBD1. TRBV23-1 is annotated as an ORF whose role is uncertain. The trim removed 2 bases at V and 3 bases at J, leaving 2 bases unmatched. This CDR3 is built from 15 residues. The CDR3 protein is CASSQNRGPNQPQHF. CDR3 sequence (DNA): TGCGCCAGCAGTCAAAACAGGGGGCCCAATCAGCCCCAGCATTTT.

CDR3 protein: CASSHYGQGVNEQYF. Written as DNA, the CDR3 is TGTGCCAGCAGCCATTACGGACAGGGGGTTAATGAGCAGTACTTC. The rearrangement links TRBV7-8 to TRBJ2-7, with TRBD1 matching 10 bases. Germline V gene sequence: CDR1 SGHVS, CDR2 FQNEAQ. V shed 5 bases, J shed 7 bases, and the junction held 11 bases outside the gene matches. There are 15 residues in the CDR3.

For this clone: This CDR3 is also generated by other DNA sequences in the sample. J is TRBJ1-1 and V is TRBV18, with D hard to call. Trimming cost V 0 bases and J 2 bases, with 7 bases left between them. The CDR3 runs 14 residues. Germline CDR1 reads KGHSH; CDR2 reads LQKENI. The DNA of the CDR3 is TGTGCCAGCTCACCACCGGCGGTAAACACTGAAGCTTTCTTT. It translates to CASSPPAVNTEAFF. The entire variable domain, with the rest obtained from reference TRBV18 and TRBJ1-1, is as follows: NAGVMQNPRHLVRRRGQEARLRCSPMKGHSHVYWYRQLPEEGLKFMVYLQKENIIDESGMPKERFSAEFPKEGPSILRIQQVVRGDSAAYFCASSPPAVNTEAFFGQGTRLTVV.

This chain connects TRBV14 to TRBJ2-1; 15 positions agree with TRBD2. J was trimmed by 10 bases and V by 2 bases; bases with no gene match: 12. CDR1 SGHDN and CDR2 FVKESK come from the germline V gene. The CDR3 has 18 amino acids. The CDR3 region has the DNA TGTGCCAGCAGCCAACTCTACGGACTAGCGGGAGGGGGACGGGAGCAGTTCTTC. It yields the protein CASSQLYGLAGGGREQFF.

The sample holds a few counts of this clone. The V call is TRBV2, the J call TRBJ2-7; 11 nucleotides agree with TRBD2. The germline CDR1 and CDR2 sequences are SNHLY and FYNNEI. Trimming cost V 8 bases and J 4 bases; bases outside gene matches: 10. CDR3 length: 15 amino acids. In DNA, the CDR3 is TGTGCCAGCGTGGGTCCTAGCGGGAGGAGGTACGAGCAGTACTTC. It is translated as CASVGPSGRRYEQYF.

This sequence joins TRBV5-1 and TRBJ2-2, with TRBD2 matching over 8 bases. V shed 4 bases and J 1 base; nucleotides not matched to a gene: 9. Germline V lookup: CDR1 SGHRS, CDR2 YFSETQ. The CDR3 is made up of 17 amino acids. For the CDR3, the DNA is TGCGCCAGCAGCGTCCTCTGGCGGGAGGTGAACACCGGGGAGCTGTTTTTT. Translating it yields CASSVLWREVNTGELFF.

The chain has TRBV3-1 (or the pseudogene TRBV3-2) and TRBJ1-6; D call uncertain. This CDR3 spans 16 amino acids. From germline, CDR1 is LGHDT and CDR2 YNNKEL (reference sequence). Trimming shortened V by 4 bases and J by 5 bases, and 15 bases separated the two germline ends. The CDR3 nucleotides read TGTGCCAGCAGCCCCTTGCGGGCAGAGGATAATTCACCCCTCCACTTT. It codes for CASSPLRAEDNSPLHF.

The V call is TRBV6-5, the J call TRBJ2-7, with 8 positions matching TRBD1. J gave up 3 bases and V 5 bases, and 6 bases lay outside the gene matches. The CDR3 covers 14 residues. The germline V gene has CDR1 MNHEY and CDR2 SVGAGI. The CDR3 loop reads CASSPRTGFYEQYF. CDR3 sequence (DNA): TGTGCCAGCAGTCCACGGACAGGGTTCTACGAGCAGTACTTC.

V gene TRBV27 combines with J gene TRBJ2-3; D gene unclear. The V gene's germline CDR1 is MNHEY and CDR2 SMNVEV (reference sequence). With 6 bases removed from V and 0 bases from J, the gap between germline ends came to 13 bases. The CDR3 loop spans 15 amino acids. The CDR3 region is CASSEATPSTDTQYF. The CDR3 DNA follows: TGTGCCAGCAGCGAGGCTACCCCTAGCACAGATACGCAGTATTTT.